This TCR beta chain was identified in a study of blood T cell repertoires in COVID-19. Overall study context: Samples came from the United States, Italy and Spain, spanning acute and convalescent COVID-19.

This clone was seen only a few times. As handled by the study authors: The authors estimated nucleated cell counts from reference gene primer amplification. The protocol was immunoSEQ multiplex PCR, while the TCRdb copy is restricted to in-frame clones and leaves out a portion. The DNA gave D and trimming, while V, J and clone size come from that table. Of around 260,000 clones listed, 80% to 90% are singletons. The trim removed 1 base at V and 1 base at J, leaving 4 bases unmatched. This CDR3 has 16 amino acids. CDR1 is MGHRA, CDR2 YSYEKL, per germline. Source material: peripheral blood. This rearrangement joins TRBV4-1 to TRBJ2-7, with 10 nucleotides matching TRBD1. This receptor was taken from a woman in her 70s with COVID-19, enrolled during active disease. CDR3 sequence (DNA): TGCGCCAGCAGCCAAGCGAGGGACAGGGGATCCTACGAGCAGTACTTC. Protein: CASSQARDRGSYEQYF.